The next 27 T cell receptor beta chains were all read from a single sample in a study of glioma-infiltrating T cells. TCR alpha and beta CDR3 regions were amplified from RNA using iRepertoire nested multiplex PCR. From the multiplex PCR reads, TCRdb called clonotypes with MiXCR, one entry per CDR3 protein. In the table there are some 150,000 distinct CDR3 sequences, about 39% of which are singletons. The sample comprised glioma tissue, nonneoplastic brain tissue, or PBMCs (not recorded which). These receptors came from a human donor with low-grade glioma or glioblastoma, undergoing nonglioma brain surgery, or in good health (not recorded which).

This clonotype was counted a few times. The rearrangement links TRBV28 to TRBJ2-7, with TRBD2 matching 9 bases. The CDR3 runs to 16 residues. Losses at the gene ends were 4 bases for V and 3 bases for J; bases not matched to a gene: 10. Per germline, CDR1 MDHEN and CDR2 SYDVKM. CDR3 nucleotides: TGTGCCAGCAGTTCAGCTAGCGGGACATACTACTACGAGCAGTACTTC. It yields the protein CASSSASGTYYYEQYF.

V usage is TRBV10-1 and J usage is TRBJ1-1; a possible D gene is TRBD1 (6 bases). Trimming took 6 bases from V and 1 from J, leaving 15 bases between them. The CDR3 runs to 15 residues. Germline V gives CDR1 WNHNN, CDR2 SYGVQD (reference sequence). The CDR3 DNA reads as TGCGCCAGCAGCAGGACAAGGGGGGCGAACACTGAAGCTTTCTTT. It specifies CASSRTRGANTEAFF.

This clonotype was seen only a few times. The CDR3 protein is CATSRTSGYNEQFF. The CDR3 DNA reads TGTGCCACCAGCCGGACTAGCGGGTACAATGAGCAGTTCTTC. The genes are TRBV15 and TRBJ2-1; 11 bases map to TRBD2. Trimming at V came to 5 bases and at J to 4 bases, leaving 1 base not matched to a gene. The CDR3 contains 14 residues. Germline assignment: CDR1 LNHNV and CDR2 YYDKDF (reference sequence).

With respect to this clonotype: At one boundary the junction diverges from the germline segment, which might be a read error. The V and J genes are TRBV6-1 and TRBJ2-3; D gene uncertain. The CDR3 is 14 residues long. The germline V gene encodes CDR1 MNHNS and CDR2 SASEGT. CDR3 residues: CVSSFLRAGDAQYF. In DNA form, the CDR3 reads TGTGTCAGCAGCTTCCTACGAGCTGGGGATGCGCAGTATTTT.

This clonotype was seen more than once but under ten times. The chain has TRBV20-1 and TRBJ2-3, with D perhaps matching TRBD1 or TRBD2 (5 bases each). The CDR3 extends over 13 amino acids. CDR1 is DFQATT and CDR2 is SNEGSKA in the germline V gene (reference sequence). Trimming took off 5 bases at V and 1 base at J, with 10 bases between the two ends. The CDR3 region has the DNA TGCAGTGCTCGCCGGGACCGCACAGATACGCAGTATTTT. Amino acids: CSARRDRTDTQYF.

V is TRBV19 and J is TRBJ1-5; a possible D gene is TRBD1 (6 bases). V was cut by 6 bases and J by 1 base, with 10 bases left in between. Germline CDR1 and CDR2: LNHDA and SQIVND (reference sequence). The CDR3 extends over 14 amino acids. The CDR3 DNA sequence: TGTGCCAGTAGGCCCGACAGGAGCAATCAGCCCCAGCATTTT. Its protein product is CASRPDRSNQPQHF.

In this sample, this clonotype turned up a few times. J is TRBJ1-1 and V is TRBV4-3, with a tentative D call TRBD1 (5 bases). The CDR3 is 15 residues long. V gave up 0 bases and J gave up 1 base, with 9 bases separating them. Germline V gene data show CDR1 as LGHNA and CDR2 as YSLEER. The CDR3 bases are TGCGCCAGCAGCCAAGATTCCGGACAGAACACTGAAGCTTTCTTT. Encoded protein: CASSQDSGQNTEAFF.

The chain combines TRBV12-3 or TRBV12-4 with TRBJ1-2; 7 bases are shared with TRBD1. CDR3 length: 14 residues. Unmatched junction bases numbered 9, after V lost 4 bases and J lost 7 bases. The CDR3 loop is CASSSRTGVSGYTF. The CDR3, as DNA: TGTGCCAGCAGTTCCCGCACAGGGGTTAGTGGCTACACCTTC.

This clonotype was detected only a few times. The V call is TRBV20-1, the J call TRBJ2-3; D call uncertain. The ends were cut back, 3 bases at V and 8 bases at J, with 3 bases in the middle. Germline assignment: CDR1 DFQATT and CDR2 SNEGSKA (reference sequence). The CDR3 spans 9 residues. This chain's CDR3 is CSASATQYF. The CDR3 bases are TGCAGTGCTAGTGCTACGCAGTATTTT.

The chain couples TRBV27 to TRBJ2-7, with 9 bases that match TRBD1. The CDR3 is made up of 15 amino acids. Trimming removed 5 bases from V and 4 bases from J; junction bases left unmatched: 9. CDR1 is MNHEY, CDR2 SMNVEV, per germline (reference sequence). The CDR3 sequence: CASSTIGTGSYEQYF. The CDR3 nucleotides read TGTGCCAGCAGTACAATTGGGACAGGGTCTTACGAGCAGTACTTC.

At least ten counts were recorded for this clonotype. The chain recombines TRBV15 with TRBJ2-3; D might be TRBD1 (5 bases). Trimming removed 0 bases at V and 2 bases at J, with 9 bases between. Germline values: CDR1 LNHNV, CDR2 YYDKDF (reference sequence). This CDR3 spans 15 amino acids. For the CDR3, the DNA is TGTGCCACCAGCAGAGATTTCGGACACACAGATACGCAGTATTTT. This translates into CATSRDFGHTDTQYF.

This clonotype has more than one count but fewer than ten. The chain combines TRBV6-1 with TRBJ1-5, with a tentative D call TRBD1 (5 bases). The V end lost 4 bases, the J end lost 7 bases, and 14 bases lay between the germline ends. The CDR3 has 14 amino acids. Per the germline V gene, CDR1 is MNHNS and CDR2 is SASEGT. CDR3 coding DNA: TGTGCCAGCAGTGCAGAGGAGGGGTGGCAGCCCCAGCATTTT. Translated: CASSAEEGWQPQHF.

The chain joins TRBV6-1 to TRBJ1-1; D gene ambiguous. The V gene's germline CDR1 is MNHNS and CDR2 SASEGT. CDR3 length equals 14 residues. The germline V and J ends were trimmed by 5 bases and 1 base, with 11 bases remaining between them. The CDR3: CASSSGGTNTEAFF. In DNA form, the CDR3 reads TGTGCCAGCAGTTCGGGTGGCACGAACACTGAAGCTTTCTTT.

On this clonotype itself: A read error may account for a junction end that differs from germline. The chain has TRBV7-6 and TRBJ2-7; tentatively, D is TRBD1 (6 bases). The CDR3 spans 13 residues. The germline gives CDR1 SGHVS, CDR2 FNYEAQ. The CDR3 here is CARSLGQGYEQYF. DNA of the CDR3: TGTGCCCGCAGCTTAGGTCAGGGGTACGAGCAGTACTTC.

This clonotype was recorded a few times. V gene TRBV5-1 combines with J gene TRBJ1-1; D not certain. Trimming stripped 0 bases from V and 2 bases from J, with 8 bases between. The germline V gene encodes CDR1 SGHRS and CDR2 YFSETQ. This CDR3 contains 14 residues. The CDR3 DNA reads as TGCGCCAGCAGCTTGGGCGGCGGTAACACTGAAGCTTTCTTT. This encodes CASSLGGGNTEAFF. The variable domain in full, completed from reference TRBV5-1 and TRBJ1-1, reads KAGVTQTPRYLIKTRGQQVTLSCSPISGHRSVSWYQQTPGQGLQFLFEYFSETQRNKGNFPGRFSGRQFSNSRSEMNVSTLELGDSALYLCASSLGGGNTEAFFGQGTRLTVV.

The chain combines TRBV6-5 with TRBJ1-1; D unclear. Germline-derived CDR1 and CDR2 are MNHEY and SVGAGI. V lost 6 bases and J 4 bases, leaving 18 bases between the germline ends. This CDR3 contains 15 residues. This CDR3 reads CASSPMRNRGTEAFF. In nucleotides, the CDR3 is TGTGCCAGCAGCCCCATGAGGAATCGCGGCACTGAAGCTTTCTTT.

This clonotype turned up a few times. This rearrangement joins TRBV4-2 to TRBJ2-7; D not certain. This CDR3 has 12 residues. The V end was cut by 3 bases, the J end by 5 bases, with 8 bases between. The germline gives CDR1 LGHNA, CDR2 YNFKEQ. CDR3 sequence (DNA): TGTGCCAGCAGCCAGGTCCAAAACGAGCAGTACTTC. This gives the protein CASSQVQNEQYF.

J is TRBJ2-3 and V is TRBV2; the match to TRBD2 covers 10 bases. There are 16 residues in the CDR3. V trimming: 8 bases; J trimming: 4 bases; junction bases outside the gene matches: 12. Germline V gene sequence: CDR1 SNHLY, CDR2 FYNNEI. CDR3 amino acids: CASQGASGRGSDTQYF. In nucleotides, the CDR3 is TGTGCCAGCCAGGGGGCTAGCGGGAGAGGGTCAGATACGCAGTATTTT.

This clonotype occurred a few times. The genes are TRBV7-2 and TRBJ2-3; 7 nucleotides match TRBD1. CDR1 is SGHTA and CDR2 is FQGNSA in the germline V gene. This CDR3 has 16 residues. V shed 0 bases and J 3 bases; nucleotides not matched to a gene: 6. CDR3 sequence reads: CASSLAPGQRTDTQYF. The CDR3 nucleotides are TGTGCCAGCAGCTTAGCTCCGGGACAGAGGACAGATACGCAGTATTTT. The entire variable domain, with the rest obtained from reference TRBV7-2 and TRBJ2-3, is as follows: GAGVSQSPSNKVTEKGKDVELRCDPISGHTALYWYRQSLGQGLEFLIYFQGNSAPDKSGLPSDRFSAERTGGSVSTLTIQRTQQEDSAVYLCASSLAPGQRTDTQYFGPGTRLTVL.

The J gene is TRBJ1-1, the V gene TRBV12-3 or TRBV12-4, with 9 bases that match TRBD1. The CDR3 consists of 13 residues. The trim removed 6 bases at V and 6 bases at J, leaving 5 bases unmatched. CDR3 coding DNA: TGTGCCAGCAGAGGACAGGGGATCGCTGAAGCTTTCTTT. It translates to CASRGQGIAEAFF.

The table lists this clonotype with a few counts. The V gene is TRBV20-1, the J gene TRBJ2-5; 14 bases are a match to TRBD2. Germline CDR1 and CDR2: DFQATT and SNEGSKA (reference sequence). This CDR3 is built from 15 residues. Germline trimming cut 5 bases from V and 5 bases from J; bases unmatched to any gene: 7. CDR3 sequence (DNA): TGCAGTGCTCCCGGACTAGCGGGGGGTCTTGAGACCCAGTACTTC. This translates into CSAPGLAGGLETQYF.

V is TRBV27 and J is TRBJ1-5; D remains ambiguous. V lost 6 bases, J lost 4 bases, and 16 bases lay in between. Germline V gene sequence: CDR1 MNHEY, CDR2 SMNVEV (reference sequence). The CDR3 consists of 15 residues. CDR3 in amino acids: CASREDGLWNQPQHF. In DNA, the CDR3 is TGTGCCAGCAGAGAAGACGGTTTATGGAATCAGCCCCAGCATTTT.

In this sample, this clonotype turned up once. A much more abundant neighbour one base away suggests this may be a read error. The V and J genes are TRBV6-1 and TRBJ2-1; perhaps TRBD1 as D (5 bases). The CDR3 length is 14 residues. V shed 6 bases and J shed 10 bases, with 19 bases lying between them. Germline CDR1 and CDR2: MNHNS and SASEGT. The CDR3 DNA reads TGTGCCAGCAGCCCATCAGGGTACACCTACGAGCAGTTCTTC. Protein product: CASSPSGYTYEQFF.

This clonotype was observed a handful of times. The genes are TRBV6-1 and TRBJ1-6; weak D call: TRBD1 (5 bases). Trimming stripped 0 bases from V and 9 bases from J, with 12 bases between. CDR3 length: 15 residues. CDR1 and CDR2 from the germline V gene are MNHNS and SASEGT. The CDR3 is CASSEAGGSPSPLHF. CDR3 coding DNA: TGTGCCAGCAGTGAAGCTGGGGGATCCCCTTCACCCCTCCACTTT.

The chain uses TRBV6-6 and TRBJ1-1, with D uncertain. Looked up from germline, CDR1 is MNHNY and CDR2 is SVGAGI (reference sequence). CDR3 length: 11 residues. V was trimmed by 2 bases and J by 8 bases, leaving 6 bases between them. This chain's CDR3 is CASSYLEEAFF. CDR3 nucleotides: TGTGCCAGCAGTTACCTTGAGGAAGCTTTCTTT.

In its sample, this clonotype was seen a few times. The rearrangement joins TRBV10-2 to TRBJ2-1; D uncertain. CDR3 length: 12 amino acids. Germline CDR1 WSHSY, CDR2 SAAADI. Trimming removed 5 bases at V and 2 bases at J, with 4 bases between. The CDR3 nucleotides are TGCGCCAGCAGTAGAACCTACAATGAGCAGTTCTTC. This sequence encodes CASSRTYNEQFF.

This clonotype was counted many times. This chain links TRBV20-1 with TRBJ1-5, with D unresolved. Trimming cost V 4 bases and J 0 bases, with 7 bases left between them. Germline CDR1 reads DFQATT; CDR2 reads SNEGSKA (reference sequence). CDR3 length: 13 amino acids. The CDR3 DNA follows: TGCAGTGCTATCCAGAATAGCAATCAGCCCCAGCATTTT. This codes for CSAIQNSNQPQHF.